These 11 T cell receptor beta chains were all obtained from the same sample, sequenced in a study of blood T cell repertoires in COVID-19. Some clones are missing from TCRdb's copy, which holds only in-frame ones; the method was immunoSEQ multiplex PCR. The sample lists approximately 220,000 clones, 83% occurring once. The sample was peripheral blood. These receptor sequences come from a woman between 50 and 59 years old with acute or convalescent COVID-19.

J is TRBJ1-2 and V is TRBV29-1, with 7 positions matching TRBD1. The CDR3 length is 14 residues. Trimming removed 6 bases from V and 2 bases from J; junction bases left unmatched: 9. Germline V gene data show CDR1 as SQVTM and CDR2 as ANQGSEA. CDR3 DNA: TGCAGCGTCGCCGAACTACAGGGGAACTATGGCTACACCTTC. This translates into CSVAELQGNYGYTF.

The chain carries TRBV6-5 and TRBJ2-7; 10 positions match TRBD1. J lost 3 bases, V lost 8 bases, and 7 bases had no gene match. The CDR3 consists of 14 residues. CDR1 and CDR2 (germline): MNHEY, SVGAGI. In nucleotides, the CDR3 is TGTGCCAGCTTCCGGGACAGGGGCTTCTACGAGCAGTACTTC. Amino acid sequence: CASFRDRGFYEQYF.

V gene TRBV18 combines with J gene TRBJ2-5; 11 bases map to TRBD1. The CDR3 length is 15 residues. V gave up 4 bases and J gave up 5 bases; unmatched junction bases: 6. Per germline, CDR1 KGHSH and CDR2 LQKENI. This chain's CDR3 is CASSLQDRGLETQYF. CDR3 sequence (DNA): TGTGCCAGCTCACTACAGGACAGGGGGCTGGAGACCCAGTACTTC.

The count of this clone is one. Distinct nucleotide sequences in the sample also encode this CDR3. This chain uses TRBV19 with TRBJ2-6; D ambiguous. The germline CDR1 and CDR2 sequences are LNHDA and SQIVND (reference sequence). CDR3 length equals 14 residues. Trimming removed 7 bases from V and 1 base from J, with 8 bases in between. The CDR3 here is CASTLSSGANVLTF. CDR3 DNA: TGTGCCAGTACACTGTCGTCTGGGGCCAACGTCCTGACTTTC.

This chain uses TRBV12-5 with TRBJ2-3; D ambiguous. CDR1 LGHNT and CDR2 FRNRAP come from the germline V gene. Trimming removed 2 bases at V and 6 bases at J, with 6 bases between. CDR3 length: 12 amino acids. The CDR3 here is CASGLNEDTQYF. The CDR3 DNA reads as TGTGCTAGTGGTTTGAACGAGGATACGCAGTATTTT.

In its sample, this clone was seen a few times. The V call is TRBV10-2, the J call TRBJ2-1, with D possibly matching TRBD2 (5 bases). The CDR3 length is 14 residues. V was trimmed by 5 bases and J by 4 bases, leaving 12 bases between them. CDR1 and CDR2 (germline): WSHSY, SAAADI. In DNA form, the CDR3 reads TGCGCCAGCAGTACGAGGACTGGTTACAATGAGCAGTTCTTC. Amino acids: CASSTRTGYNEQFF.

CDR3 sequence: CASSYGLPMNNEQFF. CDR3 in DNA: TGCGCCAGCAGCTACGGACTTCCGATGAACAATGAGCAGTTCTTC. The genes are TRBV5-1 and TRBJ2-1, with D possibly TRBD2 on 5 matching bases. V was pared by 3 bases and J by 5 bases, with 15 bases between. CDR3 length equals 15 residues. CDR1 is SGHRS and CDR2 is YFSETQ in the germline V gene.

The chain uses TRBV24-1 and TRBJ2-7; D call uncertain. The CDR3 has 12 residues. Germline V CDR1 and CDR2: KGHDR, SFDVKD. CDR3 nucleotides: TGTGTATGTCAGGCCCAGAACTACGAGCAGTACTTC. Translation gives CVCQAQNYEQYF.

The chain has TRBV3-1 (or the pseudogene TRBV3-2) and TRBJ2-7; D is possibly TRBD2 (6 bases). Germline assignment: CDR1 LGHDT and CDR2 YNNKEL (reference sequence). The CDR3 has 13 residues. The germline V and J ends were trimmed by 0 bases and 4 bases, with 7 bases remaining between them. CDR3 in DNA: TGTGCCAGCAGCCAAGAGGGGGGATACGAGCAGTACTTC. It is translated as CASSQEGGYEQYF.

The chain employs TRBV19 and TRBJ2-1, with 9 nucleotides matching TRBD2. V was pared by 1 base and J by 1 base, with 17 bases of the junction left unmatched. Germline CDR1 is LNHDA and CDR2 is SQIVND (reference sequence). The CDR3 extends over 21 amino acids. In DNA, the CDR3 is TGTGCCAGTAGTATAGGTCTAGCGGGATCGCTCCTCGCTTCATCCTACAATGAGCAGTTCTTC. Translating it yields CASSIGLAGSLLASSYNEQFF.

This sequence joins TRBV6-5 and TRBJ1-2, with 8 bases matching TRBD1. Germline V gives CDR1 MNHEY, CDR2 SVGAGI. The CDR3 runs 14 residues. V dropped 4 bases and J dropped 3; count of bases not matched to a gene: 4. The CDR3 loop reads CASSFGQGDYGYTF. In DNA form, the CDR3 reads TGTGCCAGCAGTTTCGGACAGGGTGACTATGGCTACACCTTC.